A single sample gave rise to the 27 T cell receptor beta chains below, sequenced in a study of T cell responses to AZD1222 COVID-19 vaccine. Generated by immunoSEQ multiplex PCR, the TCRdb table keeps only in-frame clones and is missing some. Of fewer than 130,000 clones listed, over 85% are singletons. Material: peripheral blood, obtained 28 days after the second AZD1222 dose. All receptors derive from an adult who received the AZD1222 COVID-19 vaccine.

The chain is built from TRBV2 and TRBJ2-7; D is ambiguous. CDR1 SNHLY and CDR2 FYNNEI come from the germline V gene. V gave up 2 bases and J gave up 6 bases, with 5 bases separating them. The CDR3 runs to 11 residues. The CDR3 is CASSEKVEQYF. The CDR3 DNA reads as TGTGCCAGCAGTGAAAAGGTCGAGCAGTACTTC.

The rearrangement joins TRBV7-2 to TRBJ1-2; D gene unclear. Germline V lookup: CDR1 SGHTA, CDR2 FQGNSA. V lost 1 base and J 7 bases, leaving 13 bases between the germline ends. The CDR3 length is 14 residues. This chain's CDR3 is CASSLEVRWAGYTF. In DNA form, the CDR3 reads TGTGCCAGCAGCTTAGAAGTGAGGTGGGCTGGCTACACCTTC.

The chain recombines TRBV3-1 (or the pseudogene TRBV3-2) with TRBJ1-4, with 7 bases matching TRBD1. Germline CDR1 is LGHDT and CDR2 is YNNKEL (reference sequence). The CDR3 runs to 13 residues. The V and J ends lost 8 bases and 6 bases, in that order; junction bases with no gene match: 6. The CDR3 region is CASGRTGDEKLFF. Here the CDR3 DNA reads TGTGCCAGCGGACGGACAGGAGATGAAAAACTGTTTTTT.

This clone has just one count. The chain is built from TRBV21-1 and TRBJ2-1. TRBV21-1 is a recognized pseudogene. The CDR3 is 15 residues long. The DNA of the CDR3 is TGTGCCAGCAGCACCTGCTGGGGATTTTACAATGAGCAGTTCTTC. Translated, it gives CASSTCWGFYNEQFF.

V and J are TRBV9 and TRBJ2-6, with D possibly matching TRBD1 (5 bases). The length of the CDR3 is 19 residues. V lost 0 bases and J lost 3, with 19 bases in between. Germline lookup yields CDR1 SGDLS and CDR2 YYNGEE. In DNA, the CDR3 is TGTGCCAGCAGCGTAGAGTATTCCACAGGTTATTTTGGGGCCAACGTCCTGACTTTC. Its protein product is CASSVEYSTGYFGANVLTF. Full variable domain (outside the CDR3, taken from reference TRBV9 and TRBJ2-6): DSGVTQTPKHLITATGQRVTLRCSPRSGDLSVYWYQQSLDQGLQFLIQYYNGEERAKGNILERFSAQQFPDLHSELNLSSLELGDSALYFCASSVEYSTGYFGANVLTFGAGSRLTVL.

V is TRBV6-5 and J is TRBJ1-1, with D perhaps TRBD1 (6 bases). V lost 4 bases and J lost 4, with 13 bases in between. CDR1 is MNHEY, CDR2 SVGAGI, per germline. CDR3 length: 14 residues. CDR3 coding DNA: TGTGCCAGCAGTTCGACACAGGGAGGCACTGAAGCTTTCTTT. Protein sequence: CASSSTQGGTEAFF.

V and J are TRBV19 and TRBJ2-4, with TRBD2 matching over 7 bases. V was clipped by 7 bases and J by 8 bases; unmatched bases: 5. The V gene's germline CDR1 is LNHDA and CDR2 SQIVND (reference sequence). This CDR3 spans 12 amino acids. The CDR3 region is CASKGGGDIQYF. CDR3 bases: TGTGCCAGTAAGGGTGGGGGGGACATTCAGTACTTC.

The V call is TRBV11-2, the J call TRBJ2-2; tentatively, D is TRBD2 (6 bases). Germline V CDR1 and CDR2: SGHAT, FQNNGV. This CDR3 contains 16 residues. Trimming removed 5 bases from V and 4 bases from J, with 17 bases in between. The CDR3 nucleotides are TGTGCCAGCAGCCCGCGTGGGGGGTTAAGCACCGGGGAGCTGTTTTTT. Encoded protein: CASSPRGGLSTGELFF.

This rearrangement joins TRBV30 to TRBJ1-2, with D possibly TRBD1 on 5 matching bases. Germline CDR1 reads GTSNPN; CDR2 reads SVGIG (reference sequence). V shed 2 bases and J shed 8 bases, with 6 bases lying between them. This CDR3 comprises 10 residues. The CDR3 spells CAWSRTGYTF. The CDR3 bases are TGTGCCTGGAGTCGGACAGGCTACACCTTC.

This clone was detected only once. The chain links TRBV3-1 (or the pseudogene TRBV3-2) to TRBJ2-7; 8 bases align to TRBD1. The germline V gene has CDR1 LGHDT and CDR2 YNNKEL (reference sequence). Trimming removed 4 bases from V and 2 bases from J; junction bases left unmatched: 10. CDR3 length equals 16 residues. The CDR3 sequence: CASSPGQGILAYEQYF. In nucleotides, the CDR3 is TGTGCCAGCAGCCCTGGACAGGGAATTTTAGCCTACGAGCAGTACTTC.

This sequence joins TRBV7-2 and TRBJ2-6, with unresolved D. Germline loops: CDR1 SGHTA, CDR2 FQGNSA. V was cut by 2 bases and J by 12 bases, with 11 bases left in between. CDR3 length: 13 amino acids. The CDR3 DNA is TGTGCCAGCAGCTTAACAGCCCCTGGCGTCCTGACTTTC. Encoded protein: CASSLTAPGVLTF.

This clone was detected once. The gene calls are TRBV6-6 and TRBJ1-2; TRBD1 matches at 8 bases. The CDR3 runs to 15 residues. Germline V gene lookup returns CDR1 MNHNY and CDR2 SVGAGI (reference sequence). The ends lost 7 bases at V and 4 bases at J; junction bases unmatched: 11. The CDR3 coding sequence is TGTGCCAGCAAGAAAGGGAGGACAGGGAGCTATGGCTACACCTTC. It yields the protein CASKKGRTGSYGYTF.

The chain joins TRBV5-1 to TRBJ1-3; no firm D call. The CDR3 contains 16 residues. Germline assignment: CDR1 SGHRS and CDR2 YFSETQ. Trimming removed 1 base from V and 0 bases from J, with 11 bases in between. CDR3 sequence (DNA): TGCGCCAGCAGCTTGTTCGGCAGAAGCTCTGGAAACACCATATATTTT. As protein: CASSLFGRSSGNTIYF.

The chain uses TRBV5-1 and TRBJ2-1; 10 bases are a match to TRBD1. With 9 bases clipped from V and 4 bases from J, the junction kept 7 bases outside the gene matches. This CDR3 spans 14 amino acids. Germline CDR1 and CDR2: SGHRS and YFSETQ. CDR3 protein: CATRLGQGYNEQFF. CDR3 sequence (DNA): TGCGCCACCCGTCTGGGACAGGGGTACAATGAGCAGTTCTTC.

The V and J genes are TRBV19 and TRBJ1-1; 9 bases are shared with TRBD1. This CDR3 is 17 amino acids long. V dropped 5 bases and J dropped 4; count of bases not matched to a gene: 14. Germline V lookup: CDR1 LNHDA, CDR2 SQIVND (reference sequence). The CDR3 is CASSFNPGQGGGTEAFF. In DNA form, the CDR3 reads TGTGCCAGTAGTTTCAACCCGGGACAGGGCGGGGGCACTGAAGCTTTCTTT. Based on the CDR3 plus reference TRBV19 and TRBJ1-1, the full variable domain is DGGITQSPKYLFRKEGQNVTLSCEQNLNHDAMYWYRQDPGQGLRLIYYSQIVNDFQKGDIAEGYSVSREKKESFPLTVTSAQKNPTAFYLCASSFNPGQGGGTEAFFGQGTRLTVV.

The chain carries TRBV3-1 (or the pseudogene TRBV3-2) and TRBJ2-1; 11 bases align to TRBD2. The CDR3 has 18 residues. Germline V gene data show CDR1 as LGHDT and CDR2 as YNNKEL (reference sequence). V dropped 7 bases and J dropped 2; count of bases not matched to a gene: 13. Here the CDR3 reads CASTPKFSGGAPYNEQFF. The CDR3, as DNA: TGTGCCAGCACCCCAAAATTTAGCGGGGGGGCCCCCTACAATGAGCAGTTCTTC.

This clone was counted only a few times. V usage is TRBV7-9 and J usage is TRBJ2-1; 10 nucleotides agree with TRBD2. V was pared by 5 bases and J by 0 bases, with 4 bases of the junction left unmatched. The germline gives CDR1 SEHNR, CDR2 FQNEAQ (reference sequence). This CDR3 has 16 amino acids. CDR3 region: CASSDSGGSSYNEQFF. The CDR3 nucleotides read TGTGCCAGCAGCGATAGCGGGGGGAGCTCCTACAATGAGCAGTTCTTC. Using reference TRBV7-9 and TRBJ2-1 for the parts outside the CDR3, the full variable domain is DTGVSQNPRHKITKRGQNVTFRCDPISEHNRLYWYRQTLGQGPEFLTYFQNEAQLEKSRLLSDRFSAERPKGSFSTLEIQRTEQGDSAMYLCASSDSGGSSYNEQFFGPGTRLTVL.

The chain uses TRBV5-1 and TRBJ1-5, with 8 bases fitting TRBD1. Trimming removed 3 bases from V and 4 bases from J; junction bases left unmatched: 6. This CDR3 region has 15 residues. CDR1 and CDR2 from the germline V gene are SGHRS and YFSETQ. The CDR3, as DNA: TGCGCCAGCAGCTCCGGGACAGGCCCTAATCAGCCCCAGCATTTT. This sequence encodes CASSSGTGPNQPQHF.

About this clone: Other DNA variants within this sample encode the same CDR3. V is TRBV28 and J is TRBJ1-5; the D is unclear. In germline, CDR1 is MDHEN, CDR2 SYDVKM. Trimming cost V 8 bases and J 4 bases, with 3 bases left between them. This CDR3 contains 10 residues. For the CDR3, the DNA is TGTGCCAGCGGAAATCAGCCCCAGCATTTT. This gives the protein CASGNQPQHF. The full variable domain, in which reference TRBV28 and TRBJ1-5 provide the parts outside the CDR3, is DVKVTQSSRYLVKRTGEKVFLECVQDMDHENMFWYRQDPGLGLRLIYFSYDVKMKEKGDIPEGYSVSREKKERFSLILESASTNQTSMYLCASGNQPQHFGDGTRLSIL.

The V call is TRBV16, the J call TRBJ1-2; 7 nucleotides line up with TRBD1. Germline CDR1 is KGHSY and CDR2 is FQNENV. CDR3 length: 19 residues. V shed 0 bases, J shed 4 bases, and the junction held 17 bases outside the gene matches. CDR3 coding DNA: TGTGCCAGCAGCCAATCGGCTTCCGGTGGTGGGGACAGCCGCTATGGCTACACCTTC. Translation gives CASSQSASGGGDSRYGYTF.

The CDR3 loop reads CASSKATNEKLFF. CDR3 DNA: TGCGCCAGCAGTAAAGCAACTAATGAAAAACTGTTTTTT. The chain joins TRBV5-1 to TRBJ1-4, with no clear D. This CDR3 has 13 amino acids. The germline V gene has CDR1 SGHRS and CDR2 YFSETQ. V lost 5 bases and J 0 bases, leaving 5 bases between the germline ends.

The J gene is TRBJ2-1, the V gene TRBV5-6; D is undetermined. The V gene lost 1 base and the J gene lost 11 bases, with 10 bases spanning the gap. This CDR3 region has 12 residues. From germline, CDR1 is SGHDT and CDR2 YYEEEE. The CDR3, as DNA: TGTGCCAGCAGCTTGCTGACCCCCCAGCAGTTCTTC. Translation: CASSLLTPQQFF.

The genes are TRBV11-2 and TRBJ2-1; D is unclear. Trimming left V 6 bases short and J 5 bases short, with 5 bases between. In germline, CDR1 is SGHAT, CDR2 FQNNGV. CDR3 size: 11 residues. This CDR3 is CASRADNEQFF. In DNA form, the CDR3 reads TGTGCCAGCAGGGCAGACAATGAGCAGTTCTTC.

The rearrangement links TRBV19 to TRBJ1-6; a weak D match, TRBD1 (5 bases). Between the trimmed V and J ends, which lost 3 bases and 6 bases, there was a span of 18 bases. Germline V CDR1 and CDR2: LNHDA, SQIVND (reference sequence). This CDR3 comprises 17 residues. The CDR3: CASSIRFGGTPNSPLHF. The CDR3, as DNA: TGTGCCAGTAGTATTCGTTTCGGGGGAACGCCTAATTCACCCCTCCACTTT.

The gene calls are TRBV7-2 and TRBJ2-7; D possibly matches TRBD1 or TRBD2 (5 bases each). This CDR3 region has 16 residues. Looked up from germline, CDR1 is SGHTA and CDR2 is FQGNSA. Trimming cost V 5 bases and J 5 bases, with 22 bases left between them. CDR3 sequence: CASSERGAGSRDEQYF. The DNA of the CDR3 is TGTGCCAGCAGCGAACGAGGGGCAGGGTCCAGGGACGAGCAGTACTTC.

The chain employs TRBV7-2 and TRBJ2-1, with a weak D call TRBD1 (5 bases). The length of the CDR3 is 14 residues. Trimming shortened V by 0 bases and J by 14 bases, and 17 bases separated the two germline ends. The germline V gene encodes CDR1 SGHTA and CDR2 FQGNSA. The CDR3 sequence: CASSLARQYYGEFF. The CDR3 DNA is TGTGCCAGCAGCTTAGCCCGACAGTATTATGGGGAGTTCTTC.

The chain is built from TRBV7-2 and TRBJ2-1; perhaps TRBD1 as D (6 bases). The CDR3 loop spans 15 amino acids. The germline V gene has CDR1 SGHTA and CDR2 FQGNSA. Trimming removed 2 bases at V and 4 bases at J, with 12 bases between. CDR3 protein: CASSLYQGLYNEQFF. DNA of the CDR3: TGTGCCAGCAGCTTATACCAGGGGCTTTACAATGAGCAGTTCTTC.